The entry below gives a single TCR beta chain sequence along with its context. The antigen is unknown. The data were taken from a study of shared clonotypes between healthy human individuals. Overall study: Researchers assigned three CD4 naive, three CD4 memory, two CD8 naive and one CD8 memory plate to each donor.

CD45RO-negative cells were positively selected for CCR7, leaving out terminally differentiated effector memory CD45RA+ cells. CDR1 GTSNPN and CDR2 SVGIG come from the germline V gene (reference sequence). Between the trimmed V and J ends, which lost 8 bases and 4 bases, there was a span of 20 bases. The CDR3 loop spans 14 amino acids. Points from the study as a whole: The four-donor shared clonotypes exceeded non-shared clonotypes in generation probability, with non-shared ones scoring lower.

Profiled with immunoSEQ multiplex PCR; TCRdb holds only in-frame clones, not every one. The repertoire consists of approximately 720,000 clones, with about 91% occurring once and the leading ten covering approximately 24%. What was sequenced was naive CD8+ T cells sorted from blood. The V gene is TRBV30, the J gene TRBJ1-2; a possible D gene is TRBD1 (5 bases). The clonotype was recovered from a man under 40 in good health. The CDR3 spells CAGNNGGGIYGYTF. The CDR3 coding sequence is TGTGCCGGAAATAACGGGGGGGGTATCTATGGCTACACCTTC.